These 11 T cell receptor beta chains share one sample of origin, sequenced in a study of read filtering for tumor transcriptome and immune sequencing. This library used approximately 0.4 ug RNA and molecular barcoded adaptors spanning alpha/delta and beta/gamma chains. Each CDR3 protein is one row after TCRdb ran MiXCR on the reads. The sample includes just over 14,000 distinct CDR3 sequences, around 21% seen only once; the top ten take 65% to 85%. Input material: a population of CD138-negative cells sorted from bone marrow. Receptor source: a donor aged 40 or older with multiple myeloma.

With regard to this clonotype: This is likely an artifact of a read error, given a far larger clone one base away. The J gene is TRBJ2-6, the V gene TRBV6-8; TRBD1 aligns across 7 bases. The V and J ends lost 2 bases and 4 bases, in that order; junction bases with no gene match: 14. CDR1 and CDR2 (germline): MNHGY, SAAAGT. This CDR3 has 19 amino acids. CDR3 coding DNA: TGTGCCAGCAGTTACGCTCCACGGGACAGCCATCGGGGGGCCAACGTCCTGACTTTC. Amino acid sequence: CASSYAPRDSHRGANVLTF.

This clonotype showed up just a few times. The rearrangement uses TRBV7-9 and TRBJ1-2; possibly TRBD1 for D (5 bases). Germline-derived CDR1 and CDR2 are SEHNR and FQNEAQ (reference sequence). V lost 5 bases and J lost 0, with 10 bases in between. The CDR3 is made up of 14 amino acids. This CDR3 reads CASSPWDANYGYTF. The CDR3 DNA is TGTGCCAGCAGCCCCTGGGACGCTAACTATGGCTACACCTTC.

Turning to this clonotype: A far larger clone is only one base removed, so a read error is likely. The gene calls are TRBV11-3 and TRBJ2-1; 7 nucleotides agree with TRBD2. The CDR3 sequence is 15 residues long. Losses at the gene ends were 6 bases for V and 7 bases for J; bases not matched to a gene: 12. Germline V gene sequence: CDR1 SGHNT, CDR2 YENEEA. CDR3 in amino acids: CASRLMVGLDNEQFF. The CDR3 region has the DNA TGTGCCAGCAGACTTATGGTCGGACTAGATAATGAGCAGTTCTTC.

This chain connects TRBV20-1 to TRBJ2-7, with 8 bases aligning to TRBD2. This CDR3 comprises 13 residues. Germline V gene lookup returns CDR1 DFQATT and CDR2 SNEGSKA (reference sequence). After removal of 6 bases from V and 2 bases from J, the junction contained 6 bases not matched to a gene. This chain's CDR3 is CSATGGQTYEQYF. The CDR3 nucleotides are TGCAGTGCGACGGGAGGGCAAACCTACGAGCAGTACTTC.

As for this clonotype: A much larger clone differs by one base, so this may be a read error. The chain joins TRBV4-2 to TRBJ1-4; D call uncertain. The J call is uncertain, as TRBJ2-3 better fits the DNA end. The CDR3 contains 11 residues. CDR1 is LGHNA, CDR2 YNFKEQ, per germline. The CDR3 nucleotides read TGTGCCAGCAGCCAAGAGAATGCGCAGTATTTT. Its protein product is CASSQENAQYF.

This clonotype has only a few counts. The chain employs TRBV7-8 and TRBJ2-6; TRBD2 aligns across 12 bases. The CDR3 covers 18 residues. V shed 5 bases, J shed 2 bases, and the junction held 7 bases outside the gene matches. Germline CDR1 reads SGHVS; CDR2 reads FQNEAQ. The CDR3, as DNA: TGTGCCAGCAGCCTGATTCTAGCGGGAGGGCCTGGGGCCAACGTCCTGACTTTC. This sequence encodes CASSLILAGGPGANVLTF.

J is TRBJ1-5 and V is TRBV7-2, with D possibly matching TRBD1 (5 bases). This CDR3 is built from 15 residues. Between the trimmed V and J ends, which lost 2 bases and 4 bases, there was a span of 12 bases. Germline loops: CDR1 SGHTA, CDR2 FQGNSA. This CDR3 is CASSLRGGGNQPQHF. CDR3 DNA sequence: TGTGCCAGCAGCTTACGCGGGGGAGGAAATCAGCCCCAGCATTTT. Full variable domain (outside the CDR3, taken from reference TRBV7-2 and TRBJ1-5): GAGVSQSPSNKVTEKGKDVELRCDPISGHTALYWYRQSLGQGLEFLIYFQGNSAPDKSGLPSDRFSAERTGGSVSTLTIQRTQQEDSAVYLCASSLRGGGNQPQHFGDGTRLSIL.

There are a few counts of this clonotype. The chain joins TRBV19 to TRBJ2-1; D possibly matches TRBD1 or TRBD2 (5 bases each). The germline V gene encodes CDR1 LNHDA and CDR2 SQIVND (reference sequence). This CDR3 contains 13 residues. V lost 8 bases, J lost 6 bases, and 14 bases lay in between. The CDR3 nucleotides read TGTGCCAGTGAAACACTTGGGGGCAATGAGCAGTTCTTC. This codes for CASETLGGNEQFF.

This clonotype occurred a few times. The chain links TRBV7-8 to TRBJ2-2, with 7 positions matching TRBD2. The junction had 6 bases not matched to a gene; V was cut back by 2 bases and J by 6 bases. The length of the CDR3 is 15 residues. Germline CDR1 and CDR2: SGHVS and FQNEAQ. DNA of the CDR3: TGTGCCAGCAGCTTATTTTGGCTAGCGGCCGGGGAGCTGTTTTTT. Its protein product is CASSLFWLAAGELFF.

This clonotype has a count of ten or more. This rearrangement joins TRBV12-3 or TRBV12-4 to TRBJ2-7; tentative D call: TRBD1 (6 bases). Trimming took off 6 bases at V and 5 bases at J, with 11 bases between the two ends. This CDR3 region has 12 residues. CDR3 loop: CASSFYRDEQYF. The CDR3 DNA reads TGTGCCAGCAGCTTCTACAGGGACGAGCAGTACTTC.

This clonotype was picked up many times. The chain recombines TRBV7-2 with TRBJ1-6; D gene ambiguous. CDR3 size: 16 residues. Germline lookup yields CDR1 SGHTA and CDR2 FQGNSA. Trimming took off 1 base at V and 0 bases at J, with 7 bases between the two ends. Here the CDR3 reads CASSLGGSSYNSPLHF. In nucleotides, the CDR3 is TGTGCCAGCAGCTTAGGAGGCAGCTCCTATAATTCACCCCTCCACTTT. The full variable domain, in which reference TRBV7-2 and TRBJ1-6 provide the parts outside the CDR3, is GAGVSQSPSNKVTEKGKDVELRCDPISGHTALYWYRQSLGQGLEFLIYFQGNSAPDKSGLPSDRFSAERTGGSVSTLTIQRTQQEDSAVYLCASSLGGSSYNSPLHFGNGTRLTVT.